This TCR beta chain came from a study of regulatory T cells in long-lasting Graves disease. The trim removed 7 bases at V and 3 bases at J, leaving 6 bases unmatched. Germline V gene lookup returns CDR1 SGHRS and CDR2 YFSETQ. The CDR3 consists of 15 residues. Arm-PCR of CDR3 regions with iRepertoire HTBI primers generated TCR beta libraries. TCRdb independently ran MiXCR on the multiplex PCR reads; one entry per CDR3 protein. Of 300,000 to 400,000 distinct CDR3 sequences in the sample, roughly 17% were seen once. Time point reported: newly diagnosed GD, antithyroid drugs for less than 3 months. Extracted PBMC RNA gave rise to the TCR library. In this sample, this clonotype turned up many times. These data were also reused for a study on T cells in Graves' hyperthyroidism and ophthalmopathy. That source notes: During a first-round RT-PCR of the TCR CDR3, the HTBI primer set was used.

J is TRBJ1-4 and V is TRBV5-1; TRBD1 agrees at 10 bases. The sequence derives from a man aged 40-49 years with Graves disease. The input for sequencing was peripheral blood mononuclear cells (PBMCs), taken at new diagnosis, from a patient treated with antithyroid drugs. The DNA for the CDR3 is TGCGCCAGCCAGGACAGGGGGACGGCTAATGAAAAACTGTTTTTT. Translating gives CASQDRGTANEKLFF.